The clone carrying this T cell receptor (beta chain) was counted many times. This record comes from a study of early T cells in non-severe SARS-CoV-2 infection. Looking at the study overall: Sequenced material consisted of bulk RNA (from unsorted whole blood), and chains were unpaired.

Individual cDNA molecules received unique molecular identifiers. TCRdb ran MiXCR on the 5' RACE reads and lists one entry per CDR3 protein. The sample records more than 70,000 distinct CDR3 sequences, roughly 12% being singletons. The CDR3 totals 12 residues. Germline lookup yields CDR1 SQVTM and CDR2 ANQGSEA. Losses at the gene ends were 4 bases for V and 15 bases for J; bases not matched to a gene: 12. J is TRBJ2-3 and V is TRBV29-1, with 8 bases lining up with TRBD2. The sample in question was whole blood, obtained at baseline. This TCR derives from an adult who was a healthcare worker with PCR-confirmed SARS-CoV-2 infection or an uninfected control (not recorded which). CDR3 amino acids: CSVATTGGVCYF. CDR3 coding DNA: TGCAGCGTTGCCACCACGGGAGGGGTGTGCTATTTT.